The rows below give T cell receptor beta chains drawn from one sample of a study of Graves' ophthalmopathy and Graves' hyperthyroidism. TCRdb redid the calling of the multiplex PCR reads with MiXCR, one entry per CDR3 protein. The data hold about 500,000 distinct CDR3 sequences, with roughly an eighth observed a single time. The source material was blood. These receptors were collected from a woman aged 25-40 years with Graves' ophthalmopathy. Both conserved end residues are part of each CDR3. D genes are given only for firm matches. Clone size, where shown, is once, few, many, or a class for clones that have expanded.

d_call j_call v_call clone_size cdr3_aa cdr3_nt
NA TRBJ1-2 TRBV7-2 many CASSPGIKYYGYTF TGTGCCAGCAGCCCAGGGATCAAATACTATGGCTACACCTTC
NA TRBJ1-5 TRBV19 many CASSYGRGGQPQHF TGTGCCAGTAGTTACGGCAGGGGCGGGCAGCCCCAGCATTTT
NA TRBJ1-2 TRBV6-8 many CARGAWYGYTF TGTGCCAGAGGGGCCTGGTATGGCTACACCTTC
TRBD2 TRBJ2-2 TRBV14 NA CASRLAGGMNTGELLF TGTGCCAGCCGTCTAGCGGGGGGAATGAACACCGGGGAGCTGTTGTTT
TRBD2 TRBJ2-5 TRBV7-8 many CASSGRDWETQYF TGTGCCAGCAGCGGGAGGGATTGGGAGACCCAGTACTTC
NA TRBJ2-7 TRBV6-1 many CAATGAGDGYEQYF TGTGCCGCCACAGGGGCGGGGGACGGCTACGAGCAGTACTTC
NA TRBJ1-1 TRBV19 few CASRTLDSYTEAFF TGTGCCAGTAGAACCCTAGACAGTTACACTGAAGCTTTCTTT
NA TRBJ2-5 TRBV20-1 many CSARVNDGHETQYF TGCAGTGCTAGAGTAAACGATGGTCACGAGACCCAGTACTTC
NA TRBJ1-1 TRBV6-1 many CASSENPRRSTEAFF TGTGCCAGCAGTGAAAATCCAAGAAGGAGCACTGAAGCTTTCTTT
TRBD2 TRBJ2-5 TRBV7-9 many CASSFRLADLLQETQYF TGTGCCAGCAGCTTCCGACTAGCGGATCTTCTCCAAGAGACCCAGTACTTC
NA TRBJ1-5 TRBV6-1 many CASRQALNQPQHF TGTGCCAGCAGACAAGCCTTAAATCAGCCCCAGCATTTT
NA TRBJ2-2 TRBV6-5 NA CASSYSSGYTGELFF TGTGCCAGCAGTTACTCATCAGGGTACACCGGGGAGCTGTTTTTT
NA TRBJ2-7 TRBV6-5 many CASSFGREKQYF TGTGCCAGCAGTTTCGGACGGGAAAAACAGTACTTC
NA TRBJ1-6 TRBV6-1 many CASRARTPGFNSPLHF TGTGCCAGCCGAGCAAGGACTCCGGGATTTAATTCACCCCTCCACTTT
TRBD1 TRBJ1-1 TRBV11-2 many CASTIRTGPNTEAFF TGTGCCAGCACAATAAGGACAGGGCCGAACACTGAAGCTTTCTTT
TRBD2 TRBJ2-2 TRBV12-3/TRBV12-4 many CASILSGLVHTGELFF TGTGCCAGCATCCTATCGGGACTAGTGCACACCGGGGAGCTGTTTTTT
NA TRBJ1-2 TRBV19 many CASSTAWTVYGYTF TGTGCCAGTAGTACGGCCTGGACAGTTTATGGCTACACCTTC
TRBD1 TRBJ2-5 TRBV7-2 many CASSQGQGAETQYF TGTGCCAGCAGCCAAGGACAGGGGGCAGAGACCCAGTACTTC
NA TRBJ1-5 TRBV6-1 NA CASSETGQNQPQHF TGTGCCAGCAGTGAAACGGGTCAGAATCAGCCCCAGCATTTT
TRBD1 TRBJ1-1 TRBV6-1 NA CASSQGTGGSRNTEAVF TGTGCCAGCTCACAGGGGACAGGGGGCTCTAGGAACACTGAAGCTGTCTTT
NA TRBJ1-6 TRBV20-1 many CSARLQKNSPLHF TGCAGTGCTAGGCTACAGAAGAATTCACCCCTCCACTTT
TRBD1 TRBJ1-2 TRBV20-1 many CSATPPGGTNYGYTF TGCAGTGCTACTCCTCCAGGGGGCACTAACTATGGCTACACCTTC
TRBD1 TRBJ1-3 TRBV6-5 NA CASSYGQGAPSGNTIYF TGTGCCAGCAGTTACGGGCAGGGGGCCCCCTCTGGAAACACCATATATTTT
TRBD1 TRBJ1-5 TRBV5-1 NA CASSTGTGDNQPQHF TGCGCCAGCAGTACCGGGACAGGGGACAATCAGCCCCAGCATTTT
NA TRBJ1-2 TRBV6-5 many CASSYSGGLNGYTF TGTGCCAGCAGTTACTCGGGAGGGCTTAATGGCTACACCTTC
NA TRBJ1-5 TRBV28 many CASSPHSWGSGQPQHF TGTGCCAGCAGTCCCCATTCATGGGGTAGCGGTCAGCCCCAGCATTTT
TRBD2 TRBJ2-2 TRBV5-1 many CASSLWAGANTGELFF TGCGCCAGCAGCTTGTGGGCGGGGGCGAACACCGGGGAGCTGTTTTTT
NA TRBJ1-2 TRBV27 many CASSLSNNYGYTF TGTGCCAGCAGTTTATCTAACAACTATGGCTACACCTTC
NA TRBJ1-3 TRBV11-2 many CASSLGPTGPSGNTIYF TGTGCCAGCAGCTTAGGTCCAACAGGGCCCTCTGGAAACACCATATATTTT
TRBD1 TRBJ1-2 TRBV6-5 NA CASSSPGQPYGYTF TGTGCCAGCAGTTCGCCGGGACAGCCCTATGGCTACACCTTC
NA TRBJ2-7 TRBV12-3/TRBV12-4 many CASSLILIYEQYF TGTGCCAGCAGTTTGATACTTATCTACGAGCAGTACTTC
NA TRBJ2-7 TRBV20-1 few CSVKGQNYEQYF TGCAGTGTTAAGGGACAAAACTACGAGCAGTACTTC
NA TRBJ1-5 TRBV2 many CASSEAPAGNQPQHF TGTGCCAGCAGTGAAGCGCCGGCGGGCAATCAGCCCCAGCATTTT
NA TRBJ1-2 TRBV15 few CATSRDFTNYGYTF TGTGCCACCAGCAGAGATTTTACTAACTATGGCTACACCTTC
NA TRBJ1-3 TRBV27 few CASSLEFSGNTIYF TGTGCCAGCAGTTTAGAGTTCTCTGGAAACACCATATATTTT
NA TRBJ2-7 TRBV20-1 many CSASTGTASEQYF TGCAGTGCTAGCACGGGTACAGCGTCGGAGCAGTACTTC
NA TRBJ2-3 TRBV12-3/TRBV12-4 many CASGSTDTQYF TGTGCCAGCGGATCTACAGATACGCAGTATTTT
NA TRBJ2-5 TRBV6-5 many CASSYSPGLAQKTQYF TGTGCCAGCAGTTACTCCCCGGGACTTGCTCAAAAGACCCAGTACTTC
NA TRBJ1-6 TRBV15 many CAISRAGRLNSPLHF TGTGCCATCAGCAGAGCTGGCAGGTTAAATTCACCCCTCCACTTT
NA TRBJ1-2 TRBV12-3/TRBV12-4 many CASTADGYLNYGYTF TGTGCCAGCACCGCTGACGGTTACTTAAACTATGGCTACACCTTC
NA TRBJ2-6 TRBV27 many CASRPSGANVLTF TGTGCCAGCCGACCTTCTGGGGCCAACGTCCTGACTTTC
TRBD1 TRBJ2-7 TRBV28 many CASRETGGLDYEQYF TGTGCCAGCAGAGAAACAGGGGGCCTGGACTACGAGCAGTACTTC
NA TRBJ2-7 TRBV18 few CASSPLPQGPYEQYF TGTGCCAGCTCACCTCTACCTCAAGGGCCCTACGAGCAGTACTTC
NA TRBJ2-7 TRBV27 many CASSLLSHGTQTYEQYF TGTGCCAGCAGTTTGCTCTCCCACGGGACGCAAACCTACGAGCAGTACTTC
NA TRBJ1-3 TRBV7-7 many CASSSGTHSGNTIYF TGTGCCAGCAGCTCCGGGACGCACTCTGGAAACACCATATATTTT
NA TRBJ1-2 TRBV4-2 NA CASSQELGPGAGYTF TGTGCCAGCAGCCAAGAGTTGGGGCCTGGGGCTGGCTACACCTTC
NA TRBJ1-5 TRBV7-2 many CASSSHPGSNQPQHF TGTGCCAGCAGCTCCCACCCCGGGAGCAATCAGCCCCAGCATTTT